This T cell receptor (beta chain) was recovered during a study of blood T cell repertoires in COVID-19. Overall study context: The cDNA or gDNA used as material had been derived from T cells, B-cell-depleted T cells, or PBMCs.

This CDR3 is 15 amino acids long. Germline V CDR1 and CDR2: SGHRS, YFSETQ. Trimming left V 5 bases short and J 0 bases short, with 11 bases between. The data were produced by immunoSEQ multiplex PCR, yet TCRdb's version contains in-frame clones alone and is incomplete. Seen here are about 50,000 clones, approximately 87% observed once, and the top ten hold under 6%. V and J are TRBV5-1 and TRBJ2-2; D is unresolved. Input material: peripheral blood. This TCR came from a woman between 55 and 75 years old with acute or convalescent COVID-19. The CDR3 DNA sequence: TGCGCCAGCAGGGAACAGACCGCGAACACCGGGGAGCTGTTTTTT. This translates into CASREQTANTGELFF.